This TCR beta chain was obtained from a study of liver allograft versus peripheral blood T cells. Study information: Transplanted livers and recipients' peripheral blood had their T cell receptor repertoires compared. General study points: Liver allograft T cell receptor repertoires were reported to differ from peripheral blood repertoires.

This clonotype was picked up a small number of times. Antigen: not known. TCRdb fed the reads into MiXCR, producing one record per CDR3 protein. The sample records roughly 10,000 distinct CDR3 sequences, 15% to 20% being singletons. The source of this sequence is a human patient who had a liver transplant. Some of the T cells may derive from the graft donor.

CDR3 region: CASSLTGFDGVFF. The CDR3 DNA follows: TGTGCCAGCAGCTTAACGGGTTTCGATGGGGTTTTCTTT. The genes are TRBV7-9 and TRBJ1-1; unclear D gene. The germline V gene encodes CDR1 SEHNR and CDR2 FQNEAQ (reference sequence). V gave up 2 bases and J gave up 13 bases, with 17 bases separating them. The CDR3 consists of 13 residues.